The source of this TCR beta chain is a study of CD8 T cells in ankylosing spondylitis. This clonotype was counted a few times. Using its own MiXCR run on the 5' RACE reads, TCRdb lists one record per CDR3 protein. This table holds about 360,000 distinct CDR3 sequences, approximately 15% found once. The specimen was blood, either unsorted or a sorted T cell fraction (not recorded which). The receptor comes from a male donor with ankylosing spondylitis or in good health (not recorded which).

This CDR3 reads CASSQGRYTGELFF. The CDR3, as DNA: TGTGCCAGCAGCCAAGGGAGATACACCGGGGAGCTGTTTTTT. The J gene is TRBJ2-2, the V gene TRBV14; D not resolved. V was trimmed by 1 base and J by 3 bases, leaving 6 bases between them. Germline V lookup: CDR1 SGHDN, CDR2 FVKESK. This CDR3 is 14 amino acids long.